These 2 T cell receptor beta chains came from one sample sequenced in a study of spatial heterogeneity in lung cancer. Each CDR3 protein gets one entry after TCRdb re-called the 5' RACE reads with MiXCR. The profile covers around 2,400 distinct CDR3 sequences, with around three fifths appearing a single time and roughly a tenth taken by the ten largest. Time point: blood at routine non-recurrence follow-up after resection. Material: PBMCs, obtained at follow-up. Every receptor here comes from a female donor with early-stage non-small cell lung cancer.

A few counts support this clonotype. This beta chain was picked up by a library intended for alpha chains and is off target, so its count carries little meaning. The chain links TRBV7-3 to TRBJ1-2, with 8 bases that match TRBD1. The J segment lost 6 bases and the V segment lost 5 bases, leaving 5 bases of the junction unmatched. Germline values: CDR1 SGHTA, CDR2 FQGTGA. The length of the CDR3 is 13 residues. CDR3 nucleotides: TGTGCCAGCAGCAGACAGGGGCAGGATGGCTACACCTTC. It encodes CASSRQGQDGYTF.

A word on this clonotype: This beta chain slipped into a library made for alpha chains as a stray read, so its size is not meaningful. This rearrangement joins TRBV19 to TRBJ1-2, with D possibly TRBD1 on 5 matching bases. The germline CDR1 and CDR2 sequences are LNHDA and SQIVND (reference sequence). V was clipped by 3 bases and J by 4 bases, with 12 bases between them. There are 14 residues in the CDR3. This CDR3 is CASSILDSIYGYTF. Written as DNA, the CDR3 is TGTGCCAGTAGTATTTTAGACAGCATCTATGGCTACACCTTC.